The 23 T cell receptor beta chains below all came from one sample that was sequenced in a study of HIV-infected patients and healthy controls. Antiretroviral therapy had run roughly three months, about 14 weeks, before follow-up blood collection. All unsorted peripheral T cells were captured because whole blood was used without fractionation. Alpha and beta constant-region primers primed reverse transcription of approximately 500 ng RNA. Separate chain-specific third strand synthesis with multiplexing indices produced the alpha and beta libraries. TCRdb re-called the 5' RACE reads with MiXCR, one entry per CDR3 protein. The table has 15,000 to 20,000 distinct CDR3 sequences, under 9% seen once. Sequences were derived from blood, sampled during antiretroviral therapy. The receptors shown here come from an adult with HIV infection.

This clonotype has at least ten counts. The CDR3 sequence is CSVGVRETYEQYF. The CDR3 coding sequence is TGCAGCGTTGGCGTCCGGGAGACCTACGAGCAGTACTTC. J is TRBJ2-7 and V is TRBV29-1, with D possibly matching TRBD2 (6 bases). Germline V CDR1 and CDR2: SQVTM, ANQGSEA. V was cut by 4 bases and J by 2 bases, with 12 bases left in between. This CDR3 has 13 amino acids.

This clonotype was detected many times. The chain joins TRBV5-4 to TRBJ1-3; D gene unclear. The germline gives CDR1 SGHNT, CDR2 YYREEE (reference sequence). The ends were cut back, 1 base at V and 3 bases at J, with 5 bases in the middle. The CDR3 runs to 13 residues. CDR3 sequence: CASSLNIGNTIYF. As DNA, the CDR3 is TGTGCCAGCAGCTTGAATATTGGAAACACCATATATTTT.

This clonotype was counted ten times or more. The CDR3, as DNA: TGTGCCAGCAGTTACGGCGGCGTTAGCAATCAGCCCCAGCATTTT. It yields the protein CASSYGGVSNQPQHF. This rearrangement joins TRBV6-5 to TRBJ1-5; D not resolved. V was pared by 2 bases and J by 0 bases, with 8 bases between. Germline CDR1 reads MNHEY; CDR2 reads SVGAGI. The CDR3 loop spans 15 amino acids.

The chain uses TRBV12-3 or TRBV12-4 and TRBJ2-7; D not resolved. The CDR3 runs to 11 residues. Trimming shortened V by 5 bases and J by 5 bases, and 7 bases separated the two germline ends. DNA of the CDR3: TGTGCCAGCAGTATTGCGGACGAGCAGTACTTC. This codes for CASSIADEQYF.

Many counts were recorded for this clonotype. The rearrangement links TRBV10-3 to TRBJ2-7; D gene unclear. The germline V gene encodes CDR1 ENHRY and CDR2 SYGVKD. Trimming took 4 bases from V and 3 from J, leaving 7 bases between them. There are 12 residues in the CDR3. The CDR3 is CAISVESYEQYF. The CDR3 coding sequence is TGTGCCATCAGTGTAGAGAGCTACGAGCAGTACTTC.

V usage is TRBV5-8 and J usage is TRBJ1-1; D gene uncertain. The ends were cut back, 2 bases at V and 1 base at J, with 9 bases in the middle. This CDR3 has 14 residues. CDR1 and CDR2 from the germline V gene are SGHTS and YDEGEE. CDR3 protein: CASSLGPPNTEAFF. In nucleotides, the CDR3 is TGTGCCAGCAGCTTAGGACCTCCGAACACTGAAGCTTTCTTT.

This clonotype was found many times. This chain connects TRBV7-9 to TRBJ2-3; D possibly matches TRBD1 or TRBD2 (6 bases each). Germline loops: CDR1 SEHNR, CDR2 FQNEAQ (reference sequence). V was pared by 7 bases and J by 4 bases, with 18 bases between. This CDR3 contains 15 residues. The CDR3 reads CASTPFYGGPDTQYF. The CDR3 DNA reads TGTGCCAGCACACCTTTCTATGGGGGGCCAGATACGCAGTATTTT.

This clonotype was counted many times. The genes are TRBV7-9 and TRBJ2-3; TRBD1 matches 10 bases. The CDR3 extends over 15 amino acids. The J segment lost 2 bases and the V segment lost 5 bases, leaving 4 bases of the junction unmatched. Per the germline V gene, CDR1 is SEHNR and CDR2 is FQNEAQ (reference sequence). The CDR3 DNA follows: TGTGCCAGCAGCCTTGGGACAGGGGCCACAGATACGCAGTATTTT. Translated, it gives CASSLGTGATDTQYF.

This clonotype was seen ten or more times. The chain couples TRBV6-5 to TRBJ1-2; tentatively, D is TRBD1 (6 bases). The ends were cut back, 2 bases at V and 4 bases at J, with 14 bases in the middle. From germline, CDR1 is MNHEY and CDR2 SVGAGI. The length of the CDR3 is 15 residues. The CDR3 loop reads CASSYEQGPPYGYTF. CDR3 nucleotide sequence: TGTGCCAGCAGTTACGAACAGGGCCCGCCCTATGGCTACACCTTC.

This clonotype was picked up many times. J is TRBJ2-2 and V is TRBV12-3 or TRBV12-4; D perhaps matches TRBD1 (6 bases). The length of the CDR3 is 12 residues. Deletions cut 4 bases from V and 6 bases from J, with 6 bases between. CDR3: CASSSGAGELFF. The CDR3 nucleotides are TGTGCCAGCAGTTCAGGGGCCGGGGAGCTGTTTTTT.

This clonotype was seen repeatedly, ten times or more. The chain combines TRBV6-1 with TRBJ1-5, with D perhaps matching TRBD1 (5 bases). Germline values: CDR1 MNHNS, CDR2 SASEGT. The CDR3 loop spans 16 amino acids. V dropped 5 bases and J dropped 2 bases, with 16 bases sitting between them. The CDR3 is CASSLGTFKGNQPQHF. CDR3 bases: TGTGCCAGCAGTCTTGGGACCTTTAAGGGCAATCAGCCCCAGCATTTT.

This clonotype has at least ten counts. This sequence joins TRBV20-1 and TRBJ2-1; D unresolved. The CDR3 covers 10 residues. The V end was cut by 5 bases, the J end by 3 bases, with 2 bases between. The V gene's germline CDR1 is DFQATT and CDR2 SNEGSKA (reference sequence). Written as DNA, the CDR3 is TGCAGTGCTGTCTACAATGAGCAGTTCTTC. Protein: CSAVYNEQFF.

This clonotype was detected many times. The chain uses TRBV9 and TRBJ1-1; no clear D gene. Germline V gene sequence: CDR1 SGDLS, CDR2 YYNGEE. The CDR3 extends over 12 amino acids. V shed 3 bases and J shed 3 bases, with 6 bases lying between them. The CDR3 sequence: CASSGRYTEAFF. In DNA, the CDR3 is TGTGCCAGCAGCGGGAGGTACACTGAAGCTTTCTTT. The variable domain in full, completed from reference TRBV9 and TRBJ1-1, reads DSGVTQTPKHLITATGQRVTLRCSPRSGDLSVYWYQQSLDQGLQFLIQYYNGEERAKGNILERFSAQQFPDLHSELNLSSLELGDSALYFCASSGRYTEAFFGQGTRLTVV.

This clonotype was counted at least ten times. A junction end diverges from the germline sequence, so it may reflect a read error. This chain links TRBV12-3 or TRBV12-4 with TRBJ2-1, with TRBD2 matching 9 bases. This CDR3 region has 15 residues. Written as DNA, the CDR3 is TGTTCCAGCAGTTCAAGCGGGGGGCGCTACAATGAGCAGTTCTTC. This translates into CSSSSSGGRYNEQFF.

This clonotype was observed many times. CDR3 nucleotides: TGTGCCAGCAGCTCGGTGGTCTCTGGAAACACCATATATTTT. Its translation is CASSSVVSGNTIYF. This chain links TRBV28 with TRBJ1-3; D is unclear. This CDR3 spans 14 amino acids. The V gene lost 6 bases and the J gene lost 0 bases, with 9 bases spanning the gap. From germline, CDR1 is MDHEN and CDR2 SYDVKM.

Ten or more counts support this clonotype. V gene TRBV6-4 combines with J gene TRBJ2-1, with 11 bases that match TRBD2. Per germline, CDR1 MRHNA and CDR2 SNTAGT. V lost 1 base to trimming and J lost 10 bases; unmatched junction nucleotides: 6. CDR3 length: 15 residues. DNA of the CDR3: TGTGCCAGCAGTGACTTAGCGGGGGGGCCGGAGGAGCAGTTCTTC. It encodes CASSDLAGGPEEQFF.

This clonotype is termed medium-sized (0.01 to 0.1%). The chain carries TRBV9 and TRBJ2-1; TRBD2 is a possible D gene (6 bases). V was trimmed by 2 bases and J by 0 bases, leaving 9 bases between them. The CDR3 has 15 residues. CDR1 and CDR2 from the germline V gene are SGDLS and YYNGEE. Written as DNA, the CDR3 is TGTGCCAGCAGCGTGGGACTGAGCTCCTACAATGAGCAGTTCTTC. It encodes CASSVGLSSYNEQFF.

By its share, this clonotype is medium-sized. The chain carries TRBV12-3 or TRBV12-4 and TRBJ2-7, with 9 bases fitting TRBD1. J lost 1 base, V lost 5 bases, and 3 bases had no gene match. The CDR3 length is 14 residues. The CDR3: CASSTGGRSYEQYF. In DNA, the CDR3 is TGTGCCAGCAGTACAGGGGGCAGGTCCTACGAGCAGTACTTC.

This clonotype was detected ten times or more. This chain connects TRBV12-3 or TRBV12-4 to TRBJ2-1, with TRBD1 as a possible D gene (5 bases). Trimming shortened V by 2 bases and J by 6 bases, and 11 bases separated the two germline ends. The CDR3 consists of 14 residues. In nucleotides, the CDR3 is TGTGCCAGCAGTTTACAGGGTTATCTCAATGAGCAGTTCTTC. Residues: CASSLQGYLNEQFF.

This clonotype has a count of ten or more. V usage is TRBV6-5 and J usage is TRBJ1-1; D gene ambiguous. V lost 0 bases to trimming and J lost 7 bases, with 12 bases between them. The CDR3 is 14 amino acids. CDR1 is MNHEY and CDR2 is SVGAGI in the germline V gene. DNA of the CDR3: TGTGCCAGCAGTTACTCGAGAGGGCAGGATGAAGCTTTCTTT. Translated: CASSYSRGQDEAFF.

This clonotype has at least ten counts. The chain employs TRBV5-1 and TRBJ1-5; D call uncertain. V lost 4 bases to trimming and J lost 1 base, with 9 bases between them. CDR3 length: 14 amino acids. CDR1 is SGHRS, CDR2 YFSETQ, per germline. The CDR3 loop reads CASSPDGSNQPQHF. In DNA, the CDR3 is TGCGCCAGCAGCCCGGACGGGAGCAATCAGCCCCAGCATTTT.

This clonotype has ten or more counts. At one end, the junction sequence differs from germline, possibly due to a read error. The CDR3 sequence: CASSEEGSGSIGQYF. The DNA of the CDR3 is TGTGCCAGCAGTGAAGAGGGTAGCGGGAGCATCGGGCAGTACTTT. This chain joins TRBV25-1 and TRBJ2-7, with TRBD2 identical over 9 bases. This CDR3 contains 15 residues. Germline loops: CDR1 MGHDK, CDR2 SYGVNS.

This clonotype was seen many times. In DNA form, the CDR3 reads TGTGCCAGCAGTTTAGACAGTTTTAGCAATCAGCCCCAGCATTTT. It yields the protein CASSLDSFSNQPQHF. V and J are TRBV28 and TRBJ1-5; maybe TRBD1 (5 bases). Germline V gene lookup returns CDR1 MDHEN and CDR2 SYDVKM. This CDR3 contains 15 residues. Trimming took off 2 bases at V and 0 bases at J, with 8 bases between the two ends.